Below, 12 T cell receptor beta chains from the same sample are listed, as sequenced in a study of control samples from healthy donors and cancer patients. Method: immunoSEQ multiplex PCR; TCRdb's copy keeps in-frame clones and lacks some. The sample has 110,000 or so clones; roughly four fifths are singletons. The sequenced material came from blood. These receptor sequences come from a woman aged 45-65 years in good health.

The rearrangement uses TRBV3-1 (or the pseudogene TRBV3-2) and TRBJ2-1, with D possibly matching TRBD2 (6 bases). The V and J ends lost 2 bases and 5 bases respectively, with 13 bases between them. Per the germline V gene, CDR1 is LGHDT and CDR2 is YNNKEL (reference sequence). The CDR3 has 15 residues. CDR3 sequence (DNA): TGTGCCAGCAGCCAAACGCGGGACCAAGACAATGAGCAGTTCTTC. The encoded protein is CASSQTRDQDNEQFF.

This chain uses TRBV2 with TRBJ1-2; D uncertain. Germline V gives CDR1 SNHLY, CDR2 FYNNEI. This CDR3 comprises 11 residues. Trimming left V 2 bases short and J 4 bases short, with 2 bases between. CDR3 protein: CASSERYGYTF. The DNA of the CDR3 is TGTGCCAGCAGTGAACGCTATGGCTACACCTTC. Full variable domain (outside the CDR3, taken from reference TRBV2 and TRBJ1-2): EPEVTQTPSHQVTQMGQEVILRCVPISNHLYFYWYRQILGQKVEFLVSFYNNEISEKSEIFDDQFSVERPDGSNFTLKIRSTKLEDSAMYFCASSERYGYTFGSGTRLTVV.

This chain links TRBV7-8 with TRBJ1-1; no firm D call. Trimming left V 5 bases short and J 1 base short, with 11 bases between. The CDR3 length is 14 residues. Germline assignment: CDR1 SGHVS and CDR2 FQNEAQ. CDR3 protein: CASSRGGTNTEAFF. The CDR3 nucleotides are TGTGCCAGCAGCCGAGGAGGTACGAACACTGAAGCTTTCTTT.

Notes on this clone: Other DNA sequences in the same sample also yield this CDR3. The chain is built from TRBV18 and TRBJ2-3; 7 positions match TRBD1. The germline V gene has CDR1 KGHSH and CDR2 LQKENI. This CDR3 region has 14 residues. The ends lost 3 bases at V and 2 bases at J; junction bases unmatched: 2. The DNA of the CDR3 is TGTGCCAGCTCACCCCAGGGGGACACAGATACGCAGTATTTT. Protein product: CASSPQGDTDTQYF.

The CDR3 region is CASNPGSSETQYF. The CDR3 region has the DNA TGTGCCAGCAATCCAGGGAGTTCTGAGACCCAGTACTTC. The V gene is TRBV2, the J gene TRBJ2-5; possibly TRBD1 or TRBD2 for D (5 bases each). The germline CDR1 and CDR2 sequences are SNHLY and FYNNEI. Trimming took 7 bases from V and 5 from J, leaving 14 bases between them. CDR3 length: 13 amino acids.

The chain couples TRBV9 to TRBJ1-4; a weak D match, TRBD1 (6 bases). Germline values: CDR1 SGDLS, CDR2 YYNGEE. The V and J ends lost 4 bases and 0 bases respectively, with 10 bases between them. This CDR3 has 15 residues. The CDR3 DNA follows: TGTGCCAGCAGCCCAACAGGGACAACTAATGAAAAACTGTTTTTT. This codes for CASSPTGTTNEKLFF.

This clone showed up just once. The rearrangement links TRBV4-3 to TRBJ1-2; no clear D gene. Between the trimmed V and J ends, which lost 5 bases and 3 bases, there was a span of 10 bases. Germline V gene sequence: CDR1 LGHNA, CDR2 YSLEER. The CDR3 has 13 residues. Here the CDR3 reads CASSVTGDYGYTF. CDR3 sequence (DNA): TGCGCCAGCAGCGTCACCGGGGACTATGGCTACACCTTC.

The chain couples TRBV3-1 (or the pseudogene TRBV3-2) to TRBJ1-2, with D unclear. Germline V gives CDR1 LGHDT, CDR2 YNNKEL (reference sequence). This CDR3 has 14 residues. V lost 3 bases, J lost 6 bases, and 14 bases lay in between. CDR3 DNA sequence: TGTGCCAGCAGCCAGATGGGTGCGAGGGATGGCTACACCTTC. This sequence encodes CASSQMGARDGYTF.

To note about this clone: Mismatch with germline at one junction end may stem from a read error. The rearrangement uses TRBV7-7 and TRBJ2-3, with 8 nucleotides matching TRBD1. Germline V gene data show CDR1 as SSHAT and CDR2 as FNYEAQ (reference sequence). The CDR3 has 17 amino acids. The CDR3, as DNA: TGTGCTAGCAGCTTATCCCCCCCAGGGGGCAACTCAGATACGCAGTATTTT. It is translated as CASSLSPPGGNSDTQYF. The entire variable domain, with the rest obtained from reference TRBV7-7 and TRBJ2-3, is as follows: GAGVSQSPRYKVTKRGQDVTLRCDPISSHATLYWYQQALGQGPEFLTYFNYEAQPDKSGLPSDRFSAERPEGSISTLTIQRTEQRDSAMYRCASSLSPPGGNSDTQYFGPGTRLTVL.

The V call is TRBV30, the J call TRBJ2-7; D gene unclear. The V end was cut by 6 bases, the J end by 6 bases, with 18 bases between. CDR3 length equals 13 residues. The germline V gene has CDR1 GTSNPN and CDR2 SVGIG (reference sequence). The CDR3 is CACETDFGAEQYF. CDR3 nucleotide sequence: TGTGCCTGCGAGACCGATTTTGGTGCCGAGCAGTACTTC.

The V call is TRBV7-9, the J call TRBJ1-5, with D maybe TRBD1 (5 bases). Trimming removed 6 bases at V and 3 bases at J, with 12 bases between. CDR1 and CDR2 from the germline V gene are SEHNR and FQNEAQ (reference sequence). The CDR3 is 14 amino acids. The CDR3 is CASRPQGFNQPQHF. The CDR3 DNA reads as TGTGCCAGCAGACCCCAGGGTTTCAATCAGCCCCAGCATTTT.

The chain links TRBV5-4 to TRBJ2-3, with D perhaps TRBD2 (6 bases). Germline CDR1 and CDR2: SGHNT and YYREEE (reference sequence). V was shortened by 0 bases and J by 2 bases, with 16 bases between the two germline ends. The CDR3 has 17 amino acids. For the CDR3, the DNA is TGTGCCAGCAGCTTGGTGCGTGGGGGGACGAACACAGATACGCAGTATTTT. Translating gives CASSLVRGGTNTDTQYF.